The rows below give T cell receptor beta chains drawn from one sample of a study of blood T cell repertoires in COVID-19. Libraries were prepared by immunoSEQ multiplex PCR; TCRdb keeps only in-frame clonotypes and omits some of them. There are a few hundred thousand clones in the sample; 80% to 90% occur only once, and 7.8% lies in the top ten. Sample: peripheral blood. These receptors all stem from a woman aged 45-65 years who had recovered from COVID-19. The CDR3 runs from the conserved cysteine through the conserved F or W. D genes are given only for firm matches. The size of a clone is reported for some rows only, either as once, few or many, or as a class for expanded clones.

clone size,J gene,V gene,D gene,CDR3 length,CDR3 protein,CDR3 DNA
NA,TRBJ2-3,TRBV5-4,TRBD2,15,CASSLVGGNTDTQYF,TGTGCCAGCAGCTTGGTCGGGGGGAACACAGATACGCAGTATTTT
NA,TRBJ1-3,TRBV9,NA,15,CASSVVPVPGNTIYF,TGTGCCAGCAGCGTAGTACCGGTCCCTGGAAACACCATATATTTT
NA,TRBJ1-2,TRBV5-4,TRBD1,13,CASSYAGTDGYTF,TGTGCCAGCAGCTATGCCGGGACAGATGGCTACACCTTC
NA,TRBJ2-1,TRBV28,NA,14,CASSQGAGRNEQFF,TGTGCCAGCAGCCAAGGGGCAGGGCGCAATGAGCAGTTCTTC
NA,TRBJ2-7,TRBV5-3,NA,14,CARSFPGTPYKQYF,TGTGCCAGAAGCTTCCCGGGAACCCCCTACAAGCAGTACTTC
NA,TRBJ1-2,TRBV18,NA,13,CASSRGLSYGYTF,TGTGCCAGCTCACGGGGACTGAGTTATGGCTACACCTTC
NA,TRBJ2-7,TRBV28,TRBD1,14,CASTGGTGSYEQYF,TGTGCCAGCACCGGTGGGACAGGTTCCTACGAGCAGTACTTC
NA,TRBJ2-1,TRBV30,NA,14,CACGARPSYNEQFF,TGTGCCTGCGGCGCGCGGCCCTCCTACAATGAGCAGTTCTTC
once,TRBJ1-1,TRBV30,NA,12,CAYQQQNTEAFF,TGTGCCTACCAACAGCAAAACACTGAAGCTTTCTTT
NA,TRBJ1-6,TRBV11-2,NA,15,CASSPPPRGNSPLHF,TGTGCCAGCAGCCCTCCCCCCCGGGGGAATTCACCCCTCCACTTT
NA,TRBJ1-1,TRBV10-3,NA,13,CAISGSENTEAFF,TGTGCCATCAGTGGATCAGAAAACACTGAAGCTTTCTTT
NA,TRBJ1-2,TRBV28,NA,12,CASSLRDYGYTF,TGTGCCAGCAGTTTGAGGGACTATGGCTACACCTTC
NA,TRBJ1-3,TRBV9,NA,13,CASSPLIGNTIYF,TGTGCCAGCAGCCCCCTAATCGGAAACACCATATATTTT
NA,TRBJ1-4,TRBV10-3,NA,12,CAISELSEKLFF,TGTGCCATCAGTGAGCTTAGTGAAAAACTGTTTTTT
NA,TRBJ1-4,TRBV10-2,TRBD1,11,CASRGGEKLFF,TGCGCCAGCAGAGGGGGCGAAAAACTGTTTTTT
NA,TRBJ2-7,TRBV19,TRBD2,15,CASSPLAGGVYEQYF,TGTGCCAGTAGCCCACTAGCGGGAGGGGTCTACGAGCAGTACTTC
NA,TRBJ1-1,TRBV28,NA,11,CASRGVGEAFF,TGTGCCAGCAGAGGGGTGGGTGAAGCTTTCTTT
NA,TRBJ2-7,TRBV4-3,NA,15,CASSPGHQSSYEQYF,TGCGCCAGCAGCCCGGGACACCAAAGCTCCTACGAGCAGTACTTC
NA,TRBJ2-3,TRBV29-1,NA,13,CSVRHWVTDTQYF,TGCAGCGTACGACATTGGGTCACAGATACGCAGTATTTT
NA,TRBJ2-7,TRBV5-5,TRBD2,15,CASSTTGTRSREQYF,TGTGCCAGCAGCACTACCGGGACTAGATCACGCGAGCAGTACTTC
NA,TRBJ2-7,TRBV27,TRBD1,15,CASSSPGQGNYEQYF,TGTGCCAGCAGTTCGCCGGGACAGGGTAATTACGAGCAGTACTTC
NA,TRBJ1-1,TRBV29-1,NA,10,CSATDTEAFF,TGCAGCGCTACGGACACTGAAGCTTTCTTT
few,TRBJ2-5,TRBV7-2,NA,16,CASSLVGGGLQETQYF,TGTGCCAGCAGCTTAGTTGGGGGAGGCCTCCAAGAGACCCAGTACTTC
NA,TRBJ2-2,TRBV29-1,TRBD1,14,CSVGGQGWTGELFF,TGCAGCGTGGGGGGACAGGGCTGGACCGGGGAGCTGTTTTTT
NA,TRBJ1-4,TRBV11-2,TRBD1,16,CASSPGTANWGEKLFF,TGTGCCAGCAGCCCCGGGACAGCCAATTGGGGGGAAAAACTGTTTTTT
NA,TRBJ2-7,TRBV11-2,NA,15,CASSSTGINSYEQYF,TGTGCCAGCAGTTCTACAGGGATAAACTCCTACGAGCAGTACTTC
NA,TRBJ2-3,TRBV18,NA,14,CASSPPTPSGTQYF,TGTGCCAGCTCACCCCCCACCCCTAGTGGTACGCAGTATTTT
NA,TRBJ1-1,TRBV28,NA,13,CASIEGERGRAFF,TGTGCCAGCATAGAGGGGGAAAGGGGTCGTGCTTTCTTT
NA,TRBJ2-7,TRBV11-2,NA,15,CASSPGWRQTGVRYF,TGTGCCAGCAGCCCGGGCTGGAGGCAAACGGGAGTCCGGTACTTC
many,TRBJ1-5,TRBV19,TRBD1,18,CASSPTGGAVYQTEPQHF,TGTGCCAGTAGTCCGACAGGGGGCGCGGTTTACCAGACGGAGCCCCAGCATTTT